This TCR beta chain is from a study of control samples from healthy donors and cancer patients. Clones were read by immunoSEQ multiplex PCR, and TCRdb kept only the in-frame ones, dropping some. The sample shows approximately 150,000 clones, roughly 88% of them seen only once. Germline-derived CDR1 and CDR2 are LGHDT and YNNKEL (reference sequence). This CDR3 spans 13 amino acids. J was trimmed by 6 bases and V by 5 bases; bases with no gene match: 2. This clonotype was sampled from a man aged 18 to 35 in good health. The rearrangement uses TRBV3-1 (or the pseudogene TRBV3-2) and TRBJ2-2; 8 nucleotides line up with TRBD2. Source material: blood. CDR3 residues: CASSSLAAGELFF. The CDR3 nucleotides read TGTGCCAGCAGCTCACTAGCGGCCGGGGAGCTGTTTTTT.